The 2 T cell receptor beta chains below come from one sample, sequenced in a study of blood T cell repertoires in COVID-19 (dated by TCRdb to about 2020). The library relied on the immunoSEQ multiplex PCR assay. In TCRdb, the immuneACCESS table is reduced to in-frame sequences with V and J assigned. These tables do not hold every clone; where another copy was compared, an unresolved V gene accounts for under half, and the others remain unexplained. The sample table contains approximately 200,000 clones; only one count was recorded for about 85% of them. The ten largest clones take up 10% to 12% of the sample. The specimen was PBMCs or T cells enriched from blood (not recorded which). The receptors here all came from a man aged 25 to 45 who had recovered from COVID-19.

The J gene is TRBJ1-1, the V gene TRBV6-1; tentative D call: TRBD1 (5 bases). Looked up from germline, CDR1 is MNHNS and CDR2 is SASEGT. Trimming left V 2 bases short and J 4 bases short, with 14 bases between. The CDR3 sequence is 15 residues long. The CDR3 spells CASSESQGRVTEAFF. The CDR3 DNA follows: TGTGCCAGCAGTGAATCTCAGGGTAGAGTCACTGAAGCTTTCTTT.

The chain links TRBV3-1 (or the pseudogene TRBV3-2) to TRBJ2-7; D is unresolved. V lost 0 bases, J lost 1 base, and 7 bases lay in between. Germline CDR1 is LGHDT and CDR2 is YNNKEL (reference sequence). This CDR3 is 14 amino acids long. The CDR3 DNA sequence: TGTGCCAGCAGCCAAGATCCGGTTTCCTACGAGCAGTACTTC. Protein: CASSQDPVSYEQYF.